This T cell receptor beta chain emerged from a study of blood T cell repertoires in COVID-19. Looking at the study overall: Italy, Spain and the United States were the sources of the convalescent and acute COVID-19 samples. T cells, B-cell-depleted T cells, or PBMCs provided the cDNA or gDNA that served as material.

Per the germline V gene, CDR1 is MDHEN and CDR2 is SYDVKM. Deletions cut 3 bases from V and 5 bases from J, with 14 bases between. The CDR3 loop spans 15 amino acids. In the original workflow: Reference gene primer amplification yielded estimated nucleated cell counts. Assay used: immunoSEQ multiplex PCR; TCRdb lists only in-frame clones, some missing. V, J and clone size are those of that table, while D and trimming were read from the DNA. The sample shows tens of thousands of clones, around nine tenths of them seen only once. Sequencing was done on a sample of peripheral blood. V is TRBV28 and J is TRBJ2-1, with a tentative D call TRBD1 (6 bases). The clonotype was recovered from a woman older than 75 with active or convalescent COVID-19. CDR3 bases: TGTGCCAGCAGTTTCGTCCAGGGGATGGACAATGAGCAGTTCTTC. Translating gives CASSFVQGMDNEQFF.